This T cell receptor beta chain was captured in a study of cytomegalovirus exposure and HLA in healthy donors. Study-wide points: The authors listed over 150 TCR beta chains as cytomegalovirus-associated. Reports showed the classifier diagnosing cytomegalovirus status with high specificity and sensitivity. Fewer N-insertions (relative to the roughly 660-donor mean) were reportedly seen in an Asian-associated ancestry cluster in a later analysis.

The CDR3 consists of 15 residues. The V gene's germline CDR1 is SGHNT and CDR2 YYREEE (reference sequence). The junction had 1 base not matched to a gene; V was cut back by 0 bases and J by 5 bases. Primers for the PCR totalled 60 Vbeta and 13 Jbeta. The data were produced by immunoSEQ multiplex PCR, yet TCRdb's version contains in-frame clones alone and is incomplete. In the table there are fewer than 120,000 clones, 70% to 85% of which are singletons. As for this clone: Its specificity is not known.

The sequence derives from a man aged 30 to 45 in good health and CMV-seropositive. The specimen sequenced was PBMCs. This rearrangement joins TRBV5-4 to TRBJ2-5; 13 bases match TRBD2. CDR3 DNA sequence: TGTGCCAGCAGCTTGGAGGGACTAGCGGGGGAGACCCAGTACTTC. This translates into CASSLEGLAGETQYF. Full variable domain (remainder filled in from reference TRBV5-4 and TRBJ2-5): ETGVTQSPTHLIKTRGQQVTLRCSSQSGHNTVSWYQQALGQGPQFIFQYYREEENGRGNFPPRFSGLQFPNYSSELNVNALELDDSALYLCASSLEGLAGETQYFGPGTRLLVL.